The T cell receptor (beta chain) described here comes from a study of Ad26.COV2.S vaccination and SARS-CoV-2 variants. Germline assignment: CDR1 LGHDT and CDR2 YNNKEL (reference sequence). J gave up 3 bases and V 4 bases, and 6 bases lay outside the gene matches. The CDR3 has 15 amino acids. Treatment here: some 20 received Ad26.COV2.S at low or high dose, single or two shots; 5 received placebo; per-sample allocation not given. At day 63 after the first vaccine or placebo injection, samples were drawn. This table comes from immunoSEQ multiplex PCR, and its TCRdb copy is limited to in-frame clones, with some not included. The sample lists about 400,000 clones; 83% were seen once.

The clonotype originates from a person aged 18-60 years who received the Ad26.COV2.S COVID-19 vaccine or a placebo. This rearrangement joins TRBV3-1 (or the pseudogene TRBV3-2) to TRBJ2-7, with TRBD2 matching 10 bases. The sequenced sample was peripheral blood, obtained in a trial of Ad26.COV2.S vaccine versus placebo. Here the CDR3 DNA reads TGTGCCAGCAGCCCGGGGACTAGCGAGAACTACGAGCAGTACTTC. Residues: CASSPGTSENYEQYF.